The clone carrying this T cell receptor beta chain has a handful of counts. The antigen remains undetermined. The data stem from a study of blood T cells in healthy people across ages. Study-wide findings and caveats: A roughly linear age-dependent decrease characterized TCR beta diversity per million T cells.

The CDR3 contains 21 residues. V was clipped by 4 bases and J by 8 bases, with 36 bases between them. Next came a second PCR, run for about 6 to 12 cycles, which used a sample-barcoded 5' primer along with a J-beta primer mix. Every cDNA molecule carried a tag from a template-switch adaptor bearing 12 random nucleotides. TCRdb redid the calling of the 5' RACE reads with MiXCR, one entry per CDR3 protein. The sample carries around 1.7 million distinct CDR3 sequences, roughly 28% recorded once. This chain connects TRBV12-3 or TRBV12-4 to TRBJ2-1, with D perhaps TRBD1 or TRBD2 (6 bases each). The origin of this receptor is a woman in her 30s in good health. Material: blood. The CDR3 coding sequence is TGTGCCAGCAGTTACGGAGTTGAGGAAACCCGTGGGGGGCGGTACTTGCATGAGCAGTTCTTC. Its protein product is CASSYGVEETRGGRYLHEQFF.